Following are 22 T cell receptor beta chains from one sample sequenced in a study of human T cells and chemical hapten exposure. Using its own MiXCR run on the RACE reads, TCRdb lists one record per CDR3 protein. The table shows about 180,000 distinct CDR3 sequences, with more than 25% occurring only once. Time point meaning: pre-sensitization, week 0. Noted treatment: therapeutic diphenylcyclopropenone sensitization with weekly scalp DPC. The sequences come from whole blood, collected in connection with sensitization to the hapten diphenylcyclopropenone (DPC). These receptors were taken from a woman in her twenties or thirties with alopecia areata. Some clones in this sample may be carry-over from other donors' samples.

This clonotype came up once. This chain connects TRBV5-1 to TRBJ1-2, with D perhaps TRBD1 (5 bases). The CDR3 is 14 amino acids. V gave up 4 bases and J gave up 4 bases, with 14 bases separating them. CDR1 is SGHRS, CDR2 YFSETQ, per germline. The CDR3, as DNA: TGCGCCAGCAGCAACCGAACAGGTTCCTATGGCTACACCTTC. It specifies CASSNRTGSYGYTF.

This sequence joins TRBV28 and TRBJ2-7, with D hard to call. Germline V gene data show CDR1 as MDHEN and CDR2 as SYDVKM. This CDR3 comprises 17 residues. The V end lost 7 bases, the J end lost 0 bases, and 22 bases lay between the germline ends. The CDR3 here is CASTLSGQPRSSYEQYF. The CDR3 coding sequence is TGTGCCAGCACCCTCTCCGGCCAGCCCCGAAGCTCCTACGAGCAGTACTTC.

The chain uses TRBV28 and TRBJ1-5; D perhaps matches TRBD1 (5 bases). Germline assignment: CDR1 MDHEN and CDR2 SYDVKM. V was cut by 10 bases and J by 5 bases, with 12 bases left in between. The CDR3 has 12 residues. The CDR3 nucleotides read TGTGCCACCGGGACTCCCGATCAGCCCCAGCATTTT. It is translated as CATGTPDQPQHF. The full variable domain, completed using reference TRBV28 and TRBJ1-5, is DVKVTQSSRYLVKRTGEKVFLECVQDMDHENMFWYRQDPGLGLRLIYFSYDVKMKEKGDIPEGYSVSREKKERFSLILESASTNQTSMYLCATGTPDQPQHFGDGTRLSIL.

This clonotype was picked up many times. V and J are TRBV6-2 or TRBV6-3 and TRBJ2-1; TRBD2 agrees at 8 bases. The V and J ends lost 6 bases and 10 bases, in that order; junction bases with no gene match: 8. The germline V gene encodes CDR1 MNHEY and CDR2 SVGEGT. CDR3 length: 13 amino acids. The CDR3 DNA follows: TGTGCCAGCAGAGGAAGAGCTAGCGGGGAGCAGTTCTTC. Amino acid sequence: CASRGRASGEQFF.

The genes are TRBV29-1 and TRBJ1-4, with D perhaps TRBD1 (5 bases). The germline gives CDR1 SQVTM, CDR2 ANQGSEA. V was shortened by 6 bases and J by 3 bases, with 14 bases between the two germline ends. This CDR3 has 14 amino acids. The CDR3 region has the DNA TGCAGCGTGTGGGTAAAACAGGCTAATGAAAAACTGTTTTTT. Amino acids: CSVWVKQANEKLFF.

The V call is TRBV9, the J call TRBJ1-5, with 7 bases that match TRBD1. In germline, CDR1 is SGDLS, CDR2 YYNGEE. J gave up 3 bases and V 3 bases, and 3 bases lay outside the gene matches. This CDR3 comprises 14 residues. This chain's CDR3 is CASSEGTDNQPQHF. CDR3 coding DNA: TGTGCCAGCAGCGAGGGGACAGACAATCAGCCCCAGCATTTT.

This chain uses TRBV29-1 with TRBJ2-2, with D maybe TRBD2 (5 bases). V shed 1 base and J shed 4 bases, with 13 bases lying between them. The CDR3 has 15 amino acids. The germline CDR1 and CDR2 sequences are SQVTM and ANQGSEA. The CDR3 reads CSVEVERAGTGELFF. The CDR3, as DNA: TGCAGCGTTGAAGTGGAGAGGGCTGGCACCGGGGAGCTGTTTTTT.

Only a few counts were recorded for this clonotype. This sequence joins TRBV4-3 and TRBJ2-3; TRBD1 matches at 9 bases. Trimming took 1 base from V and 3 from J; bases not matched to a gene: 8. This CDR3 spans 17 amino acids. Germline CDR1 and CDR2: LGHNA and YSLEER. CDR3 DNA sequence: TGCGCCAGCAGCCAAGTTTACAGGGGGCTTGGGACAGATACGCAGTATTTT. This gives the protein CASSQVYRGLGTDTQYF.

This clonotype was seen repeatedly, ten times or more. V is TRBV18 and J is TRBJ1-5; 7 positions match TRBD1. There are 13 residues in the CDR3. V gave up 8 bases and J gave up 4 bases; unmatched junction bases: 5. Germline V gene data show CDR1 as KGHSH and CDR2 as LQKENI. For the CDR3, the DNA is TGTGCCAGCAGCCAGGGGGGAAATCAGCCCCAGCATTTT. Protein product: CASSQGGNQPQHF.

The rearrangement links TRBV4-1 to TRBJ1-1; D possibly corresponds to TRBD1 (5 bases). Germline V CDR1 and CDR2: MGHRA, YSYEKL. V was trimmed by 1 base and J by 5 bases, leaving 11 bases between them. This CDR3 spans 14 amino acids. The CDR3 is CASSQVFKGTEAFF. The CDR3 coding sequence is TGCGCCAGCAGCCAAGTGTTTAAGGGGACTGAAGCTTTCTTT.

Regarding this clonotype: The junction and the germline gene differ at one end; a read error may be behind it. This chain joins TRBV7-6 and TRBJ1-5, with D tentatively TRBD1 (6 bases). This CDR3 is built from 15 residues. The germline V gene encodes CDR1 SGHVS and CDR2 FNYEAQ. CDR3 in DNA: TGTGTCAGCAGCTTATACAGGGATAGCAATCAGCCCCAGCATTTT. Translation gives CVSSLYRDSNQPQHF.

As to this clonotype: No conserved phenylalanine or tryptophan ends this CDR3, so it is likely a read error. The chain combines TRBV28 with TRBJ1-2, with a tentative D call TRBD1 (5 bases). The CDR3 consists of 14 residues. The germline gives CDR1 MDHEN, CDR2 SYDVKM. V was shortened by 3 bases and J by 5 bases, with 13 bases between the two germline ends. The CDR3 bases are TGTGCCAGCAGTTTTAATGAGGGGACGTATGGCTACACCCTC. As protein: CASSFNEGTYGYTL.

This clonotype appeared many times. The chain is built from TRBV7-3 and TRBJ2-2; D is unclear. Trimming cost V 2 bases and J 6 bases, with 13 bases left between them. CDR1 is SGHTA, CDR2 FQGTGA, per germline. This CDR3 region has 15 residues. The CDR3 region is CASSLSGVGAGELFF. CDR3 nucleotides: TGTGCCAGCAGCTTATCCGGTGTTGGGGCCGGGGAGCTGTTTTTT.

The V call is TRBV29-1, the J call TRBJ2-3; D perhaps matches TRBD1 (6 bases). The CDR3 contains 15 residues. Trimming took off 1 base at V and 1 base at J, with 12 bases between the two ends. Germline CDR1 is SQVTM and CDR2 is ANQGSEA. CDR3 region: CSVEAPPGGTDTQYF. For the CDR3, the DNA is TGCAGCGTTGAAGCCCCCCCAGGGGGCACAGATACGCAGTATTTT.

A few counts support this clonotype. V is TRBV18 and J is TRBJ2-4; 7 nucleotides match TRBD1. The V gene's germline CDR1 is KGHSH and CDR2 LQKENI. J lost 7 bases, V lost 2 bases, and 17 bases had no gene match. CDR3 size: 18 residues. In DNA, the CDR3 is TGTGCCAGCTCACCAGGGCGGAACGCTGACAGGGATATGAACATTCAGTACTTC. This translates into CASSPGRNADRDMNIQYF.

The chain joins TRBV29-1 to TRBJ2-2; possible D gene TRBD2, 6 bases. V dropped 7 bases and J dropped 6 bases, with 18 bases sitting between them. CDR1 is SQVTM, CDR2 ANQGSEA, per germline. This CDR3 region has 14 residues. The DNA for the CDR3 is TGCAGCGCATCCGGAGGGGCGCGTGCCGGGGAGCTGTTTTTT. It encodes CSASGGARAGELFF.

The chain links TRBV20-1 to TRBJ1-1; 11 nucleotides line up with TRBD1. V lost 6 bases, J lost 5 bases, and 8 bases stayed unmatched. Germline values: CDR1 DFQATT, CDR2 SNEGSKA (reference sequence). CDR3 size: 14 residues. In DNA form, the CDR3 reads TGCAGTGCCAAGGAGGACAGGGGGCGAACTGAAGCTTTCTTT. This sequence encodes CSAKEDRGRTEAFF.

Only a few counts were recorded for this clonotype. The chain carries TRBV9 and TRBJ1-4; D is perhaps TRBD1 (6 bases). V gave up 4 bases and J gave up 0 bases, with 7 bases separating them. The CDR3 runs 14 residues. Germline-derived CDR1 and CDR2 are SGDLS and YYNGEE. The CDR3: CASSRTATNEKLFF. The CDR3 bases are TGTGCCAGCAGCCGGACAGCAACTAATGAAAAACTGTTTTTT.

The chain has TRBV6-5 and TRBJ2-7; 12 nucleotides agree with TRBD2. Germline trimming cut 2 bases from V and 6 bases from J; bases unmatched to any gene: 5. CDR3 length equals 15 residues. Looked up from germline, CDR1 is MNHEY and CDR2 is SVGAGI. The CDR3 reads CASSYVTSGRREQYF. The CDR3 DNA sequence: TGTGCCAGCAGTTACGTCACTAGCGGGAGGCGCGAGCAGTACTTC.

This clonotype was seen a handful of times. This chain uses TRBV4-3 with TRBJ2-1, with D possibly TRBD1 on 6 matching bases. Looked up from germline, CDR1 is LGHNA and CDR2 is YSLEER. The CDR3 totals 15 residues. V lost 0 bases and J 0 bases, leaving 6 bases between the germline ends. CDR3 coding DNA: TGCGCCAGCAGCCAAGACAGGGGCTCCTACAATGAGCAGTTCTTC. Protein: CASSQDRGSYNEQFF.

The chain employs TRBV5-5 and TRBJ1-6; a possible D gene is TRBD1 (6 bases). The germline V gene encodes CDR1 SGHKS and CDR2 YYEKEE (reference sequence). The ends were cut back, 0 bases at V and 2 bases at J, with 9 bases in the middle. There are 16 residues in the CDR3. CDR3 sequence (DNA): TGTGCCAGCAGCTTGGACAGGGCGGCCTATAATTCACCCCTCCACTTT. Its translation is CASSLDRAAYNSPLHF. The variable domain in full, completed from reference TRBV5-5 and TRBJ1-6, reads DAGVTQSPTHLIKTRGQQVTLRCSPISGHKSVSWYQQVLGQGPQFIFQYYEKEERGRGNFPDRFSARQFPNYSSELNVNALLLGDSALYLCASSLDRAAYNSPLHFGNGTRLTVT.

This clonotype was seen many times. This chain connects TRBV6-5 to TRBJ1-1; no clear D. V was clipped by 6 bases and J by 1 base, with 9 bases between them. Germline V gives CDR1 MNHEY, CDR2 SVGAGI. The length of the CDR3 is 13 residues. The chain's CDR3 is CASSLYWNTEAFF. CDR3 DNA: TGTGCCAGCAGCTTGTACTGGAACACTGAAGCTTTCTTT.